The rows below give T cell receptor beta chains drawn from one sample of a study of beta chain features in type 1 diabetes. Repertoires were generated with immunoSEQ multiplex PCR, while TCRdb's copy carries only in-frame clones and drops some. This sample yields under 200,000 clones, of which 6.5% to 8.5% are seen a single time; over 0.45% belongs to the top ten. Sequenced sample: central memory CD4+ T cells from blood. The receptors come from a woman aged 18 to 35 with type 1 diabetes. The CDR3 runs from the conserved cysteine through the conserved F or W. The D gene is left open where the match is weak. Not all rows give a size; the values are once, few, many and, for expanded clones, a class.

d_gene	v_gene	j_gene	abundance	CDR3nt	CDR3aa
.	TRBV4-1	TRBJ2-1	few	TGCGCCAGCAGCCAAGAATACGGGGGTCGGCATGAGCAGTTCTTC	CASSQEYGGRHEQFF
.	TRBV11-2	TRBJ1-1	few	TGTGCCAGCAGCCAGGGACTAGGGACCACTGAAGCTTTCTTT	CASSQGLGTTEAFF
.	TRBV7-2	TRBJ2-1	many	TGTGCCAGCAGCTTAGGCGGTAGCGACTACAATGAGCAGTTCTTC	CASSLGGSDYNEQFF
.	TRBV6-5	TRBJ1-5	few	TGTGCCAGCAGTGATTCGGGGGGCAATCAGCCCCAGCATTTT	CASSDSGGNQPQHF
.	TRBV11-2	TRBJ1-2	few	TGTGCCAGCAGCTTAGAGAACTGGGCCTCTGGCTACACCTTC	CASSLENWASGYTF
.	TRBV27	TRBJ2-5	few	TGTGCCAGCAGTCCTAACCTTAGAGAGACCCAGTACTTC	CASSPNLRETQYF
TRBD1	TRBV18	TRBJ2-7	.	TGTGCCAGCTCACTAGGGACAGACCTAACCTACGAGCAGTACTTC	CASSLGTDLTYEQYF
TRBD1	TRBV18	TRBJ2-7	few	TGTGCCAGCTCACCCGGGACAGGGCCCTACGAGCAGTACTTC	CASSPGTGPYEQYF
TRBD1	TRBV12-5	TRBJ1-1	few	TGTGCTAGTAATGGGGCAGGGGGCATGAACACTGAAGCTTTCTTT	CASNGAGGMNTEAFF
.	TRBV9	TRBJ2-6	.	TGTGCCAGCAGCGTAGGACAAAGCTCTGGGGCCAACGTCCTGACTTTC	CASSVGQSSGANVLTF
.	TRBV4-3	TRBJ2-5	.	TGCGCCAGCAGCCAGAAAGGGGCGGGACAGCAAGAGACCCAGTACTTC	CASSQKGAGQQETQYF
.	TRBV15	TRBJ1-2	.	TGTGCCACCAGCAGAGTTGGCAGGGCGCGGACTAACTATGGCTACACCTTC	CATSRVGRARTNYGYTF
TRBD2	TRBV5-4	TRBJ2-2	.	TGTGCCAGCAGCTTTCCGGGGGGCACCGGGGAGCTGTTTTTT	CASSFPGGTGELFF
.	TRBV6-5	TRBJ1-1	.	.	CASSTSGSTEAFF
TRBD2	TRBV4-2	TRBJ2-3	few	TGTGCCAGCAGCCCCAAGACTAGCGGATGGGATACGCAGTATTTT	CASSPKTSGWDTQYF
.	TRBV30	TRBJ2-5	few	TGTGCCTGGAGTGTAGTTAGCGAGACCCAGTACTTC	CAWSVVSETQYF
TRBD1	TRBV11-2	TRBJ1-6	.	TGTGCCAGCAGCTTAGATCCAGGGGGCAATTCACCCCTCCACTTT	CASSLDPGGNSPLHF
TRBD1	TRBV28	TRBJ2-7	few	TGTGCCAGCGTGGCGGGGACAGGCCGTTGGGAGCAGTACTTC	CASVAGTGRWEQYF
.	TRBV7-8	TRBJ1-5	few	TGTGCCAGCAGTCCTGACAGGTTTGGCAATCAGCCCCAGCATTTT	CASSPDRFGNQPQHF
.	TRBV4-2	TRBJ2-3	.	TGTGCCAGCAGCCATGCCTACAGCACAGATACGCAGTATTTT	CASSHAYSTDTQYF
TRBD1	TRBV10-3	TRBJ1-2	.	TGTGCCATCAGAGCCGGGACAGCGTATGAGGGCTACACCTTC	CAIRAGTAYEGYTF
.	TRBV30	TRBJ1-5	.	TGTGCCTGGAGTGTAGACATAAATCAGCCCCAGCATTTT	CAWSVDINQPQHF